A selection of T cell receptor beta chains follows, all from one sample in a study of T cells in Graves' hyperthyroidism and ophthalmopathy. TCRdb re-derived calls from the multiplex PCR reads in MiXCR, one entry per CDR3 protein. The sample lists about half a million distinct CDR3 sequences, roughly 20% occurring once. The sample was blood. The receptors stem from a man aged 18-30 years with Graves' hyperthyroidism. Each CDR3 is given with its conserved first and last residue. D genes are given only for firm matches. The size entry is marked missing in some rows and otherwise reads once, few, many or a size class.

V: TRBV5-1; J: TRBJ1-2; D: TRBD1; size: -; DNA: TGCGCCAGCAGTATTACTACAGGGGGCCGGGCTGATGGCTACACCTTC; CDR3: CASSITTGGRADGYTF
V: TRBV29-1; J: TRBJ2-4; D: -; size: -; DNA: TGCAGCGTCAAGGCGGGCAAAAACATTCAGTACTTC; CDR3: CSVKAGKNIQYF
V: TRBV28; J: TRBJ1-6; D: TRBD1; size: few; DNA: TGTGCCAGCAGCACCGGGACAGTTAATTCACCCCTCCACTTT; CDR3: CASSTGTVNSPLHF
V: TRBV24-1; J: TRBJ2-2; D: -; size: many; DNA: TGTGCCACCAGCCAGTACACCGGGGAGCTGTTTTTT; CDR3: CATSQYTGELFF
V: TRBV11-2; J: TRBJ2-5; D: -; size: few; DNA: TGTGCCAGCAGCTTAGATAGCAGCGACCAAGAGACCCAGTACTTC; CDR3: CASSLDSSDQETQYF
V: TRBV9; J: TRBJ2-7; D: -; size: few; DNA: TGTGCCAGCAGCCCCCATGGGGGACTCACCTACGAGCAGTACTTC; CDR3: CASSPHGGLTYEQYF
V: TRBV7-9; J: TRBJ2-7; D: TRBD1; size: few; DNA: TGTGCCAGCAGCTCCTCGGGACAGGCCTCCTACGAGCAGTACTTC; CDR3: CASSSSGQASYEQYF
V: TRBV3-1; J: TRBJ1-5; D: -; size: -; DNA: TGTGCCAGCAGCCAAGATACATGGAAGCCCCAGCATTTT; CDR3: CASSQDTWKPQHF
V: TRBV27; J: TRBJ2-5; D: -; size: many; DNA: TGTGCCAGCAGTCCAGGGGCCGGAGGCTTCGAGACCCAGTACTTC; CDR3: CASSPGAGGFETQYF
V: TRBV6-1; J: TRBJ2-7; D: -; size: many; DNA: TGTGCCAGCACCTCCCCGTCACTAACCTACGAGCAGTACTTC; CDR3: CASTSPSLTYEQYF
V: TRBV5-5; J: TRBJ2-7; D: -; size: many; DNA: TGTGCCAGCAGGCCGGTAGGAACCGCCTACGAGCAGTACTTC; CDR3: CASRPVGTAYEQYF
V: TRBV12-3/TRBV12-4; J: TRBJ1-5; D: TRBD1; size: once; DNA: TGTGCCAGCAGTTTTAATGTCGGACAGGTAACCTCCAGCAATCAGCCCCAGCATTTT; CDR3: CASSFNVGQVTSSNQPQHF
V: TRBV19; J: TRBJ1-5; D: TRBD1; size: few; DNA: TGTGCCAGTAGGCGGGACAGGGCGAAGGGGTCCCAGCATTTT; CDR3: CASRRDRAKGSQHF
V: TRBV6-1; J: TRBJ1-2; D: -; size: -; DNA: TGTGCCAGCAGTGAATCGGAGATTGTATCCTATGGCTACACCTTC; CDR3: CASSESEIVSYGYTF